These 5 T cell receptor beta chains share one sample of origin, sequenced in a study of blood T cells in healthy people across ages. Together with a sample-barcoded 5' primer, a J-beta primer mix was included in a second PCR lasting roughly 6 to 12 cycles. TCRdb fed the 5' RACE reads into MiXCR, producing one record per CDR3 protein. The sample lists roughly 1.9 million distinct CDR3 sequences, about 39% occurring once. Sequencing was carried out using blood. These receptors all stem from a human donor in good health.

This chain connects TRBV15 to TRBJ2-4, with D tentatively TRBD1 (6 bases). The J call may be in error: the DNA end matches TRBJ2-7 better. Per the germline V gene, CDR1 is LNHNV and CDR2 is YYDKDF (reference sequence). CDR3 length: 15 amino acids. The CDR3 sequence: CATSRDRDTPYEQYF. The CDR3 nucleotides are TGTGCCACCAGCAGAGACCGGGACACTCCCTACGAGCAGTACTTC.

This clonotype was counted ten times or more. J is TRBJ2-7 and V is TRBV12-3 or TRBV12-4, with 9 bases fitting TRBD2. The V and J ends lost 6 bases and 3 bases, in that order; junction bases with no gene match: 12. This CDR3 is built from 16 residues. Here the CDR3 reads CASSPPRAGGRYEQYF. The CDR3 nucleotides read TGTGCCAGCAGCCCTCCTAGGGCGGGGGGGCGCTACGAGCAGTACTTC.

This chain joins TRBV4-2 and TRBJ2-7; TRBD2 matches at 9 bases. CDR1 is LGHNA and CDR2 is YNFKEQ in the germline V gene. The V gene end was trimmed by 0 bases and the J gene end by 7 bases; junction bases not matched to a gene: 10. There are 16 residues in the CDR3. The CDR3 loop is CASSQDYLAGGQEQYF. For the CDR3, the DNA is TGTGCCAGCAGCCAAGATTATTTGGCGGGGGGGCAGGAGCAGTACTTC.

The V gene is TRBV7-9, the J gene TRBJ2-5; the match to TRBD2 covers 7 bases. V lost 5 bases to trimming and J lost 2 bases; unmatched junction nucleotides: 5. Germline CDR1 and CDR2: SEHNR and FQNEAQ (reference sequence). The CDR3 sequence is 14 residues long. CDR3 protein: CASSTPGLQETQYF. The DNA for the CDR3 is TGTGCCAGCAGCACCCCGGGACTACAAGAGACCCAGTACTTC.

CDR3 in DNA: TGTGCCAGCAGTAGGGGAGATAATTCACCCCTCCACTTT. Its translation: CASSRGDNSPLHF. The chain couples TRBV6-5 to TRBJ1-6; tentatively, D is TRBD1 (5 bases). Trimming left V 5 bases short and J 5 bases short, with 7 bases between. The CDR3 is made up of 13 amino acids. Germline CDR1 reads MNHEY; CDR2 reads SVGAGI.